This passage covers 11 T cell receptor beta chains from one sample sequenced in a study of T cell repertoires in cytomegalovirus infection. TCRdb passed the reads through MiXCR, listing each CDR3 protein once. The sample records 750,000 to 900,000 distinct CDR3 sequences, about 29% being singletons. Their target antigens are unknown. The sample in question was cultured CD8+ T cells from PBMCs, obtained from culture after CMV antigen stimulation. Every receptor here comes from a human donor in good health (CMV status not recorded). Some clones in this sample may be carry-over from other donors' samples.

This clonotype occurred a few times. The rearrangement uses TRBV10-1 and TRBJ2-1; TRBD2 matches at 14 bases. The V gene end was trimmed by 5 bases and the J gene end by 10 bases; junction bases not matched to a gene: 10. Germline values: CDR1 WNHNN, CDR2 SYGVQD (reference sequence). This CDR3 comprises 16 residues. The chain's CDR3 is CASSRLGTSGGSEQFF. In DNA, the CDR3 is TGCGCCAGCAGTAGACTAGGGACTAGCGGGGGCAGCGAGCAGTTCTTC.

There are a few counts of this clonotype. The CDR3, as DNA: TGTGCCAGCAGCTTAAATGTAGCGGAATACAATGAGCAGTTCTTC. Encoded protein: CASSLNVAEYNEQFF. The chain couples TRBV7-9 to TRBJ2-1, with a weak D call TRBD2 (6 bases). With 2 bases removed from V and 4 bases from J, the gap between germline ends came to 12 bases. This CDR3 has 15 residues. Per germline, CDR1 SEHNR and CDR2 FQNEAQ (reference sequence).

The gene calls are TRBV5-4 and TRBJ1-1, with 7 bases aligning to TRBD1. The trim removed 9 bases at V and 3 bases at J, leaving 8 bases unmatched. Germline assignment: CDR1 SGHNT and CDR2 YYREEE (reference sequence). This CDR3 contains 13 residues. CDR3 DNA: TGTGCCACCTGGGGAGGGACAGACACTGAAGCTTTCTTT. Translated, it gives CATWGGTDTEAFF.

V and J are TRBV24-1 and TRBJ2-1; 7 nucleotides match TRBD1. Germline V gene sequence: CDR1 KGHDR, CDR2 SFDVKD. This CDR3 is 15 amino acids long. Trimming cost V 5 bases and J 2 bases; bases outside gene matches: 5. The CDR3 bases are TGTGCCACCAGTGGGAGTAGGGGGCCCTACAATGAGCAGTTCTTC. This gives the protein CATSGSRGPYNEQFF.

This clonotype turned up a few times. The CDR3 nucleotides are TGCGCCAGCAGCCAAGGATCTAGCGGGGATACGCAGTATTTT. It specifies CASSQGSSGDTQYF. This chain joins TRBV4-1 and TRBJ2-3, with TRBD2 identical over 8 bases. The germline CDR1 and CDR2 sequences are MGHRA and YSYEKL. The CDR3 sequence is 14 residues long. V was pared by 1 base and J by 6 bases, with 3 bases of the junction left unmatched.

This clonotype was seen at least ten times. The V gene is TRBV9, the J gene TRBJ1-5; unclear D gene. The CDR3 runs 15 residues. Per germline, CDR1 SGDLS and CDR2 YYNGEE. V dropped 4 bases and J dropped 0 bases, with 11 bases sitting between them. The CDR3 loop reads CASSPGGSSNQPQHF. CDR3 DNA: TGTGCCAGCAGCCCGGGAGGGTCTAGCAATCAGCCCCAGCATTTT. Supplemented by reference TRBV9 and TRBJ1-5, the full variable domain reads DSGVTQTPKHLITATGQRVTLRCSPRSGDLSVYWYQQSLDQGLQFLIQYYNGEERAKGNILERFSAQQFPDLHSELNLSSLELGDSALYFCASSPGGSSNQPQHFGDGTRLSIL.

This clonotype was recorded a few times. V gene TRBV5-1 combines with J gene TRBJ2-7; 10 nucleotides line up with TRBD2. The V gene end was trimmed by 0 bases and the J gene end by 3 bases; junction bases not matched to a gene: 6. This CDR3 region has 16 residues. Per the germline V gene, CDR1 is SGHRS and CDR2 is YFSETQ. In DNA form, the CDR3 reads TGCGCCAGCAGCTTGGGCCTAGCGGGGGACAACTACGAGCAGTACGTC. Translated: CASSLGLAGDNYEQYV.

This clonotype was counted ten times or more. The chain employs TRBV12-3 or TRBV12-4 and TRBJ1-5; no clear D. This CDR3 is built from 15 residues. V lost 1 base and J 0 bases, leaving 7 bases between the germline ends. DNA for the CDR3: TGTGCCAGCAGTTTAGGAGGATTTAGCAATCAGCCCCAGCATTTT. The encoded protein is CASSLGGFSNQPQHF.

The V gene is TRBV6-1, the J gene TRBJ1-2, with 7 bases fitting TRBD1. The CDR3 is 15 residues long. V shed 4 bases, J shed 4 bases, and the junction held 9 bases outside the gene matches. CDR1 is MNHNS and CDR2 is SASEGT in the germline V gene. CDR3 sequence (DNA): TGTGCCAGCAGTGGCCAGACAGGGACGATCTATGGCTACACCTTC. It yields the protein CASSGQTGTIYGYTF.

A few counts support this clonotype. J is TRBJ1-3 and V is TRBV7-8; D unresolved. The V gene lost 1 base and the J gene lost 2 bases, with 6 bases spanning the gap. CDR1 is SGHVS and CDR2 is FQNEAQ in the germline V gene. The CDR3 is made up of 14 amino acids. The CDR3 bases are TGTGCCAGCAGCTTAGAGGCAGCTGGAAACACCATATATTTT. Amino acids: CASSLEAAGNTIYF. The full variable domain, rest sourced from reference TRBV7-8 and TRBJ1-3, is GAGVSQSPRYKVAKRGQDVALRCDPISGHVSLFWYQQALGQGPEFLTYFQNEAQLDKSGLPSDRFFAERPEGSVSTLKIQRTQQEDSAVYLCASSLEAAGNTIYFGEGSWLTVV.

The chain has TRBV27 and TRBJ1-2; D possibly corresponds to TRBD1 (6 bases). Trimming took 4 bases from V and 0 from J, leaving 15 bases between them. Germline CDR1 and CDR2: MNHEY and SMNVEV (reference sequence). The CDR3 covers 16 residues. CDR3 coding DNA: TGTGCCAGCAGTTCAGCTTCAGGGGACTCTAACTATGGCTACACCTTC. The encoded protein is CASSSASGDSNYGYTF.